This T cell receptor beta chain was observed in a study of blood T cell repertoires in COVID-19. Followed longitudinally, the Seattle patients had been enrolled during active infection. V lost 0 bases, J lost 7 bases, and 9 bases lay in between. This CDR3 region has 13 residues. The germline gives CDR1 MGHRA, CDR2 YSYEKL. Source study methods: Cell counts per sample came from amplifying reference gene primers. Measured with immunoSEQ multiplex PCR; TCRdb has only the in-frame clones, and not every one. V and J calls plus clone size are reproduced from that table; the DNA served to infer D and trimming. The sample has roughly 480,000 clones, roughly 89% seen once; the top ten hold about 1%.

The sequence derives from a man between 18 and 29 years old with COVID-19, enrolled during active disease. What was sequenced was peripheral blood. This chain uses TRBV4-1 with TRBJ1-1; D gene uncertain. DNA of the CDR3: TGCGCCAGCAGCCAAGATATAAGGAGTGAAGCTTTCTTT. This translates into CASSQDIRSEAFF.